This record concerns one TCR beta chain sequence. TCR beta CDR3 regions were amplified from RNA transcripts. HTBI-primed RT-PCR formed the first round, and a multiplex PCR formed the second. TCRdb redid the calling of the multiplex PCR reads with MiXCR, one entry per CDR3 protein. The sample carries about 740,000 distinct CDR3 sequences, 40% recorded once. The record originates from a study of Graves' ophthalmopathy and Graves' hyperthyroidism. V lost 3 bases and J 2 bases, leaving 5 bases between the germline ends. CDR3 length: 11 residues. Germline V gives CDR1 GTSNPN, CDR2 SVGIG (reference sequence).

The chain recombines TRBV30 with TRBJ2-7; unclear D gene. Sequencing input: peripheral blood. The sequence derives from an adult man with Graves' ophthalmopathy. This chain's CDR3 is CAWSKTYEQYF. CDR3 in DNA: TGTGCCTGGAGCAAGACCTACGAGCAGTACTTC.